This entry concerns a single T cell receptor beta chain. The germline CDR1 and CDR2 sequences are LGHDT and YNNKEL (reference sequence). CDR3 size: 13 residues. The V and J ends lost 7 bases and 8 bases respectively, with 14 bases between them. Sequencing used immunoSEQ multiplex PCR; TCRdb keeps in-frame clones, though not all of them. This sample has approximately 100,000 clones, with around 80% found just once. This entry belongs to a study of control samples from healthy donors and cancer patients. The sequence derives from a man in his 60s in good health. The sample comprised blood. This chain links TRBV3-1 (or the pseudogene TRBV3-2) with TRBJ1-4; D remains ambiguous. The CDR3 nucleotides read TGTGCCAGCACCCTCACCCTCGGCGAAAAACTGTTTTTT. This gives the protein CASTLTLGEKLFF.